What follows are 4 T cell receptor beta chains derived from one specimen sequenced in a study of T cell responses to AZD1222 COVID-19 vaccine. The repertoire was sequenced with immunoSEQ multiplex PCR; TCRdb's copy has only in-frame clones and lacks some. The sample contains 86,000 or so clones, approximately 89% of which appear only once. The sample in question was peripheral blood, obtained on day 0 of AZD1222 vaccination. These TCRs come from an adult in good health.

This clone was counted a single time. DNA for the CDR3: TGTGCCAGCAGTGAACCCAGGGGAGAAGAGACCCAGTACTTC. Translating it yields CASSEPRGEETQYF. The chain employs TRBV2 and TRBJ2-5; D possibly corresponds to TRBD1 (6 bases). Germline loops: CDR1 SNHLY, CDR2 FYNNEI. The CDR3 runs 14 residues. V was pared by 2 bases and J by 3 bases, with 10 bases between.

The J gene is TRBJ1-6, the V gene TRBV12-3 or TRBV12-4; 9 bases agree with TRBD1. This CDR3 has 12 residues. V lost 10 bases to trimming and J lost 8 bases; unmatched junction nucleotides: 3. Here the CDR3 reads CATGTGHSPLHF. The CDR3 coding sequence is TGTGCCACCGGGACAGGGCATTCACCCCTCCACTTT.

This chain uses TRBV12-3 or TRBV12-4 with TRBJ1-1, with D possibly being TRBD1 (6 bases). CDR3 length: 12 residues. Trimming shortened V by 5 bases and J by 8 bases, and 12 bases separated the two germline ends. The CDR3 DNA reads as TGTGCCAGCAGTCCCCTGGGGGCGGAAGCTTTCTTT. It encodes CASSPLGAEAFF.

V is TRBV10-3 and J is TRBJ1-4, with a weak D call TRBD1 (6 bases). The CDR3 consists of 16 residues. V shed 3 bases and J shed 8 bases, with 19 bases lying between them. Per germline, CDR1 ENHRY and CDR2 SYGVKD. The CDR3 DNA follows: TGTGCCATCAGTGAAGTAGTACAGGGTAGATTGGAAAAACTGTTTTTT. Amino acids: CAISEVVQGRLEKLFF.